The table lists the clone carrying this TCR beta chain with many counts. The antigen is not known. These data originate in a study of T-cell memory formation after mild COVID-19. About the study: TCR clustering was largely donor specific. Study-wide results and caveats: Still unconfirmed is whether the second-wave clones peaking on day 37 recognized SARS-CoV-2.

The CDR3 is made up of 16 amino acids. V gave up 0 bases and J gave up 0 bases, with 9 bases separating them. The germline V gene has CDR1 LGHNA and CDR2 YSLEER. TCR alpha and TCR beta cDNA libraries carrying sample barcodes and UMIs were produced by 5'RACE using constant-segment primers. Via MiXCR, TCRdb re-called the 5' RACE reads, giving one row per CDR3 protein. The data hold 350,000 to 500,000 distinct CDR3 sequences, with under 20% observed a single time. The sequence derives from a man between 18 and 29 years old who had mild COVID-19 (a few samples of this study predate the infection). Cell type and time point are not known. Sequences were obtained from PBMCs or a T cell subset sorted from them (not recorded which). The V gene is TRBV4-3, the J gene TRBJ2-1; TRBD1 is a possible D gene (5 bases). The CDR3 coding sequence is TGCGCCAGCAGCCAAGATCCCCAGGGCTCCTACAATGAGCAGTTCTTC. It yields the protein CASSQDPQGSYNEQFF.